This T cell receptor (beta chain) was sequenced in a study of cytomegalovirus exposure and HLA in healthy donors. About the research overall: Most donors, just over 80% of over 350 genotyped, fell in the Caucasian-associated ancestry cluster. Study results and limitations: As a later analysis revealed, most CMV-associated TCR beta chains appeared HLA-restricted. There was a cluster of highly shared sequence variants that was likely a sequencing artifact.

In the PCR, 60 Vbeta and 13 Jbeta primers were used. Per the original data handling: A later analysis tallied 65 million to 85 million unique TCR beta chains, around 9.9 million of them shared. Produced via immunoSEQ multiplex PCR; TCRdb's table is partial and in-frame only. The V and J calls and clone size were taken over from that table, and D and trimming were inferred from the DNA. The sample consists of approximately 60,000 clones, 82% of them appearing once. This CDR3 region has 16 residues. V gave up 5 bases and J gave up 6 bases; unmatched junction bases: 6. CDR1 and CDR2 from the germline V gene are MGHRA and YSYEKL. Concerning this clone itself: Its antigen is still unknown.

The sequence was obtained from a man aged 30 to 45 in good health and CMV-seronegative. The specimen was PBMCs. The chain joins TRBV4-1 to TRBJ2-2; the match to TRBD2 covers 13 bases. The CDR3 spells CASSTGLAGVAGELFF. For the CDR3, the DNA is TGCGCCAGCAGCACCGGACTAGCGGGAGTGGCCGGGGAGCTGTTTTTT.